Below are 26 T cell receptor beta chains sequenced from a single sample in a study of graft-versus-host responses after intestinal transplantation (dated by TCRdb to the early 2020s). Library construction relied on the immunoSEQ multiplex PCR assay. TCRdb took over this immuneACCESS table, retaining in-frame rearrangements with V and J assigned. Such tables are incomplete; in checked studies, under half of the missing clones stem from an unresolved V gene, and the remainder is unexplained. Here the sample has 6,000 to 9,000 clones; 30% to 35% occur a single time. The ten largest clones capture around 6.2% of the sample. The time point label, read with the paper, signifies: cells obtained before transplantation from donor or recipient. In mixed lymphocyte reactions, roughly 200,000 CFSE-labeled pre-transplant responders were plated with roughly 200,000 irradiated violet-dye-labeled stimulators and cultured for 6 days.

Sequencing was performed on alloreactive CD8+ T cells from a mixed lymphocyte reaction culture, taken before transplantation. The cell subset or site label, as the study defines it: CFSE-low proliferating T cells sorted from roughly six-day pre-transplant mixed lymphocyte reaction (GvH or HvG direction). Source of these receptors: a human patient who was an organ donor for intestinal transplantation.

This clone occurred a few times. The V and J genes are TRBV7-3 and TRBJ1-1, with D possibly TRBD1 on 6 matching bases. V lost 6 bases to trimming and J lost 3 bases, with 14 bases between them. CDR3 length: 14 residues. Germline-derived CDR1 and CDR2 are SGHTA and FQGTGA. CDR3 DNA: TGTGCCAGCAGTTTACAGGGTTCGTACACTGAAGCTTTCTTT. It codes for CASSLQGSYTEAFF. Full variable domain (missing parts from reference TRBV7-3 and TRBJ1-1): GAGVSQTPSNKVTEKGKYVELRCDPISGHTALYWYRQSLGQGPEFLIYFQGTGAADDSGLPNDRFFAVRPEGSVSTLKIQRTERGDSAVYLCASSLQGSYTEAFFGQGTRLTVV.

The chain uses TRBV6-1 and TRBJ2-4, with TRBD1 identical over 7 bases. The germline gives CDR1 MNHNS, CDR2 SASEGT. Unmatched junction bases numbered 6, after V lost 1 base and J lost 0 bases. The CDR3 is 17 residues long. This chain's CDR3 is CASSEGDSRLAKNIQYF. CDR3 nucleotides: TGTGCCAGCAGTGAAGGGGACAGTAGACTAGCCAAAAACATTCAGTACTTC.

This clone was recorded at least ten times. V is TRBV7-6 and J is TRBJ1-5; D uncertain. Germline CDR1 is SGHVS and CDR2 is FNYEAQ. This CDR3 region has 12 residues. The V end lost 2 bases, the J end lost 4 bases, and 3 bases lay between the germline ends. DNA of the CDR3: TGTGCCAGCAGCTTAATGAATCAGCCCCAGCATTTT. This sequence encodes CASSLMNQPQHF.

The CDR3, as DNA: TGTGCCAGTAGTATTCCCGATGGACGGGAGAACACTGAAGCTTTCTTT. This encodes CASSIPDGRENTEAFF. The chain employs TRBV19 and TRBJ1-1; D not resolved. The V and J ends lost 3 bases and 1 base respectively, with 15 bases between them. The CDR3 extends over 16 amino acids. The germline V gene has CDR1 LNHDA and CDR2 SQIVND (reference sequence).

This chain links TRBV13 with TRBJ2-7, with TRBD2 as a possible D gene (6 bases). Per germline, CDR1 PRHDT and CDR2 FYEKMQ (reference sequence). The germline V and J ends were trimmed by 5 bases and 5 bases, with 19 bases remaining between them. The CDR3 spans 15 residues. The CDR3 here is CASSPLRLANHEQYF. The CDR3 DNA sequence: TGTGCCAGCAGCCCCCTCCGGCTAGCGAACCACGAGCAGTACTTC. The variable domain in full, completed from reference TRBV13 and TRBJ2-7, reads AAGVIQSPRHLIKEKRETATLKCYPIPRHDTVYWYQQGPGQDPQFLISFYEKMQSDKGSIPDRFSAQQFSDYHSELNMSSLELGDSALYFCASSPLRLANHEQYFGPGTRLTVT.

The chain has TRBV5-6 and TRBJ1-1, with TRBD1 matching over 11 bases. The J segment lost 0 bases and the V segment lost 2 bases, leaving 3 bases of the junction unmatched. Per the germline V gene, CDR1 is SGHDT and CDR2 is YYEEEE. This CDR3 has 16 residues. The chain's CDR3 is CASSFRTGGMNTEAFF. The CDR3 coding sequence is TGTGCCAGCAGCTTCAGGACAGGGGGCATGAACACTGAAGCTTTCTTT.

This clone turned up a few times. The chain uses TRBV21-1 and TRBJ2-7. TRBV21-1 is given as a pseudogene. The CDR3 has 12 amino acids. CDR3 DNA: TGTGCCAGCAAGGGCCTCCTCTACGAGCAGTACTTC. As protein: CASKGLLYEQYF.

This clone came up many times. The rearrangement links TRBV6-5 to TRBJ1-2, with 7 nucleotides matching TRBD1. This CDR3 is 13 amino acids long. The V segment lost 7 bases and the J segment 4 bases; nucleotides outside the gene matches: 6. The germline V gene has CDR1 MNHEY and CDR2 SVGAGI. The chain's CDR3 is CASTDRVVYGYTF. The CDR3 DNA follows: TGTGCCAGCACCGACAGGGTTGTCTATGGCTACACCTTC.

This clone has just a few counts. V is TRBV7-2 and J is TRBJ2-4; D remains ambiguous. The germline V gene has CDR1 SGHTA and CDR2 FQGNSA. The CDR3 runs to 16 residues. V was clipped by 3 bases and J by 2 bases, with 14 bases between them. The CDR3 DNA follows: TGTGCCAGCAGCTTTGGTGCGACTTCGACCAAAAACATTCAGTACTTC. Translating gives CASSFGATSTKNIQYF.

The genes are TRBV11-2 and TRBJ2-2; a weak D match, TRBD2 (6 bases). The CDR3 length is 16 residues. Trimming stripped 10 bases from V and 5 bases from J, with 23 bases between. Per the germline V gene, CDR1 is SGHAT and CDR2 is FQNNGV. The CDR3 protein is CANQFGAGTVTGELFF. The CDR3 DNA follows: TGTGCCAACCAATTCGGAGCCGGGACTGTTACCGGGGAGCTGTTTTTT.

This clone was detected a few times. Its ends do not fully match the called genes, so a read error is possible. The chain has TRBV5-3 and TRBJ1-1; perhaps TRBD1 as D (6 bases). TRBV5-3 is treated as an ORF (open reading frame) with a function not yet certain. The CDR3 covers 15 residues. The CDR3 reads CASSFMTGMNTEAFF. CDR3 sequence (DNA): TGTGCCAGCAGCTTTATGACAGGCATGAACACTGAAGCTTTCTTT.

This clone has a handful of counts. V gene TRBV10-3 combines with J gene TRBJ2-2; 14 nucleotides match TRBD2. Germline lookup yields CDR1 ENHRY and CDR2 SYGVKD. The CDR3 is 19 amino acids. V shed 6 bases, J shed 6 bases, and the junction held 15 bases outside the gene matches. The CDR3 sequence: CAIRRPRLAGGQFAGELFF. CDR3 DNA sequence: TGTGCCATCAGGAGACCCAGACTAGCGGGGGGGCAATTTGCCGGGGAGCTGTTTTTT.

This clone showed up just a few times. This chain links TRBV27 with TRBJ2-7; D perhaps matches TRBD1 (6 bases). Per the germline V gene, CDR1 is MNHEY and CDR2 is SMNVEV (reference sequence). This CDR3 has 14 residues. V was shortened by 4 bases and J by 1 base, with 11 bases between the two germline ends. The CDR3 coding sequence is TGTGCCAGCAGTTATCGGGACACTTCCTACGAGCAGTACTTC. The encoded protein is CASSYRDTSYEQYF.

A few counts support this clone. This sequence joins TRBV25-1 and TRBJ2-4, with 7 bases fitting TRBD2. The V gene's germline CDR1 is MGHDK and CDR2 SYGVNS. The CDR3 covers 15 residues. J gave up 1 base and V 7 bases, and 7 bases lay outside the gene matches. The CDR3 loop reads CASKVAGDAKNIQYF. The CDR3 DNA follows: TGTGCCAGCAAAGTGGCGGGGGATGCCAAAAACATTCAGTACTTC.

Relative to its sample, this clone is large (0.1 to 1%). One junction end disagrees with the germline gene, perhaps due to a read error. This rearrangement joins TRBV7-7 to TRBJ2-7; 10 bases align to TRBD1. CDR3 length equals 15 residues. In germline, CDR1 is SSHAT, CDR2 FNYEAQ (reference sequence). The CDR3 reads CASSLGTGETYEQYF. The CDR3 nucleotides are TGTGCTAGCAGCCTAGGGACAGGGGAGACCTACGAGCAGTACTTC.

V and J are TRBV6-5 and TRBJ1-1; maybe TRBD1 (5 bases). Germline V gene sequence: CDR1 MNHEY, CDR2 SVGAGI. The CDR3 spans 12 residues. Between the trimmed V and J ends, which lost 8 bases and 4 bases, there was a span of 11 bases. The CDR3 region has the DNA TGTGCCAGCGGTCCAGGGATCACTGAAGCTTTCTTT. Residues: CASGPGITEAFF.

This clone was seen more than once but under ten times. The chain links TRBV9 to TRBJ1-1; D might be TRBD1 (5 bases). The V end lost 1 base, the J end lost 1 base, and 8 bases lay between the germline ends. The CDR3 is 14 residues long. CDR1 SGDLS and CDR2 YYNGEE come from the germline V gene. The CDR3 is CASSVSGTNTEAFF. DNA for the CDR3: TGTGCCAGCAGCGTATCAGGGACGAACACTGAAGCTTTCTTT.

This clone is labeled medium-sized. This rearrangement joins TRBV5-1 to TRBJ2-7, with D possibly TRBD2 on 5 matching bases. The V gene lost 4 bases and the J gene lost 4 bases, with 15 bases spanning the gap. This CDR3 comprises 14 residues. Germline V gene sequence: CDR1 SGHRS, CDR2 YFSETQ. CDR3 sequence reads: CASSPGNGPYEQYF. CDR3 DNA: TGCGCCAGCAGCCCCGGGAATGGGCCTTACGAGCAGTACTTC.

V gene TRBV11-1 combines with J gene TRBJ1-1, with D maybe TRBD1 (6 bases). CDR1 is SGHAT, CDR2 FQDESV, per germline (reference sequence). The CDR3 totals 13 residues. V was trimmed by 7 bases and J by 4 bases, leaving 13 bases between them. CDR3 in DNA: TGTGCCAGCACCCAAGGGGGTTTCACTGAAGCTTTCTTT. It yields the protein CASTQGGFTEAFF.

V usage is TRBV7-3 and J usage is TRBJ2-2, with D tentatively TRBD1 (5 bases). Germline V gene data show CDR1 as SGHTA and CDR2 as FQGTGA. The ends were cut back, 4 bases at V and 1 base at J, with 7 bases in the middle. There are 14 residues in the CDR3. The CDR3 DNA reads TGTGCCAGCAGCTACACAGGGAACACCGGGGAGCTGTTTTTT. Translation gives CASSYTGNTGELFF.

In its sample, this clone is large. The chain employs TRBV7-6 and TRBJ1-1; D unclear. Germline lookup yields CDR1 SGHVS and CDR2 FNYEAQ. Trimming cost V 2 bases and J 0 bases, with 4 bases left between them. The CDR3 is 13 residues long. DNA for the CDR3: TGTGCCAGCAGCTTAAGTGTGAACACTGAAGCTTTCTTT. This codes for CASSLSVNTEAFF. Looking up the rest from reference TRBV7-6 and TRBJ1-1 gives the full variable domain: GAGVSQSPRYKVTKRGQDVALRCDPISGHVSLYWYRQALGQGPEFLTYFNYEAQQDKSGLPNDRFSAERPEGSISTLTIQRTEQRDSAMYRCASSLSVNTEAFFGQGTRLTVV.

This chain connects TRBV29-1 to TRBJ1-2; weak D call: TRBD1 (5 bases). Germline V CDR1 and CDR2: SQVTM, ANQGSEA. This CDR3 spans 11 amino acids. V was trimmed by 4 bases and J by 8 bases, leaving 11 bases between them. CDR3 DNA sequence: TGCAGCGTTGGAGGGGCGCAAGGCTACACCTTC. It yields the protein CSVGGAQGYTF.

The V and J genes are TRBV6-6 and TRBJ1-2; D might be TRBD1 (6 bases). Germline V gene sequence: CDR1 MNHNY, CDR2 SVGAGI (reference sequence). Trimming left V 8 bases short and J 0 bases short, with 13 bases between. The CDR3 has 14 residues. Here the CDR3 reads CASGWEGANYGYTF. DNA of the CDR3: TGTGCCAGCGGGTGGGAGGGGGCTAACTATGGCTACACCTTC.

The V call is TRBV5-1, the J call TRBJ2-2, with D possibly matching TRBD1 (5 bases). Germline loops: CDR1 SGHRS, CDR2 YFSETQ. Trimming cost V 7 bases and J 0 bases, with 16 bases left between them. This CDR3 is 16 amino acids long. The DNA of the CDR3 is TGCGCCAGCCCTATACAAAGGGGCCCGAACACCGGGGAGCTGTTTTTT. Its translation is CASPIQRGPNTGELFF. Complete variable domain (other parts from reference TRBV5-1 and TRBJ2-2): KAGVTQTPRYLIKTRGQQVTLSCSPISGHRSVSWYQQTPGQGLQFLFEYFSETQRNKGNFPGRFSGRQFSNSRSEMNVSTLELGDSALYLCASPIQRGPNTGELFFGEGSRLTVL.

A note on this clone: A read error may produce the germline difference seen at one junction end. V usage is TRBV11-2 and J usage is TRBJ1-2; D gene uncertain. The CDR3 spans 13 residues. Looked up from germline, CDR1 is SGHAT and CDR2 is FQNNGV. The CDR3 nucleotides are TGTGCCTGCAGCCTCTTAGGGTCGTATGGCTACACCTTC. It yields the protein CACSLLGSYGYTF.

A note on this clone: The junction departs from the called germline gene at one end, perhaps through a read error. The V gene is TRBV4-3, the J gene TRBJ2-3; 13 bases agree with TRBD2. Per the germline V gene, CDR1 is LGHNA and CDR2 is YSLEER. CDR3 length equals 17 residues. CDR3 residues: CASSQGLAGRYTGTQYF. The CDR3 bases are TGCGCCAGCAGCCAGGGACTAGCGGGGCGCTACACAGGTACGCAGTATTTT.